This T cell receptor (beta chain) came from a study of vaccination effects on CD4 cells after COVID-19 (dated by TCRdb to between 2020 and 2023). General notes on the study: Across the study, the median time from the second dose to post-vaccine sampling was 72 days (range 14 to 241). In both COVID-19 convalescent patients and infection-naive vaccine recipients, the study compared SARS-CoV-2 spike-specific CD4+ TCR repertoires from before mRNA vaccination with those from after it. Altogether, around 9 COVID-19 convalescent patients and a few SARS-CoV-2-naive healthy vaccine recipients made up the full study. Cultures from other donors in the study were sequenced using the Oncomine TCR Beta short-read assay on an Illumina iSeq 100.

Library generation was performed with the immunoSEQ multiplex PCR assay. DNA from the cultured, isolated CD4+ T cells was subjected to TCR beta CDR3 sequencing. Processing in the source paper ran as follows. Non-productive TCR sequences were removed and reads were trimmed to the CDR3 region, keeping CDR3s of at least 7 amino acids. The MANAFEST web app was used to pick out antigen-specific clonotypes by comparing their expansion in peptide wells with that in reference cultures. To be called positive, a clone needed expansion at FDR<0.05 compared with the reference and with all other wells, an odds ratio greater than 5, and a frequency greater than 0.1% in two replicate wells. Cross-reactive clonotypes were defined as significantly expanded in SARS-CoV-2 spike wells and in at least one common cold coronavirus spike condition. Levenshtein distance calculated with the stringdist R package was used to assess CDR3 similarity, and unrooted trees were constructed with ape in R 3.6.1. TCRdb provides this immuneACCESS table in a form limited to in-frame rearrangements. Some clones are lacking; in checked studies, under half of them reflect an unresolved V gene, and why the rest are absent is not known. D and trimming come from the DNA, and the V and J calls and clone size come from that table. A total of roughly 24,000 clones appear in this sample, nearly 80% of them only once. Of the sample, 5.5% to 6.5% falls within the top ten clones.

The CDR3 numbers 14 residues from cysteine through phenylalanine. Only the CDR3 part of the read is kept: 42 bases, read in frame from the first base. The germline V gene encodes CDR1 LNHDA and CDR2 SQIVND (reference sequence). V trim: 5 bases; J trim: 4 bases; unmatched bases: 6. This clone was observed a handful of times. Its antigen target is currently unknown. One base away there is no much larger clone; base qualities are not given. To identify antigen-specific CD4+ T cell clonotypes by their expansion, the ViraFEST assay first stimulated PBMC with viral peptide pools and then applied TCR sequencing. After approximately eleven days of culture, CD4+ T cells were isolated with the EasySep CD4+ T cell isolation kit. Each participant got two doses of an mRNA SARS-CoV-2 vaccine, either BNT162b2 or mRNA-1273. Healthy vaccine recipients had no prior SARS-CoV-2 infection, confirmed by negative nucleocapsid antibodies before and after vaccination. Fewer than 2.5 million PBMC per well were cultured in IMDM with about 4.5% human AB serum, around 10 IU/ml IL-2 and gentamicin, plus 10 ug/ml peptides. On days 3 and 7, half of the culture medium was replaced with fresh IL-2-containing medium. Unless otherwise noted, each peptide stimulation condition was cultured in triplicate wells. Using Ficoll-Paque Plus gradient centrifugation, PBMC were separated from whole blood and then either used fresh or cryopreserved at -140C. The overlapping peptide pools covered the spike proteins of SARS-CoV-2 and of the common cold coronaviruses HCoV-NL63, HCoV-OC43 and HCoV-229E. The QIAamp micro DNA kit was used to extract genomic DNA from the cultured CD4+ T cells.

Results and caveats for the whole study, not just this receptor: Marked clonal contraction was observed in both infection-induced and vaccine-induced clones at late post-vaccination timepoints, consistent with waning T cell responses. The study was limited by a small number of convalescent patients and lacked early post-infection timepoints. In healthy vaccine recipients, vaccine-induced clones were almost all SARS-CoV-2 mono-reactive, with only 1 of 255 being cross-reactive with common cold coronaviruses.

This clonotype was sampled from a human donor who received a COVID-19 vaccine. Some clones in this sample may be carry-over from other donors' samples. The V and J segments used are TRBV19 and TRBJ1-2; TRBD1 lines up with 8 middle nucleotides. This sample comprised CD4+ T cells from PBMCs cultured with SARS-CoV-2 spike peptides, obtained after COVID-19 vaccination. The cell subset or site label, read with the paper, signifies: SARS-CoV-2 spike overlapping peptide pool stimulation. The nucleotide sequence reads TGTGCCAGTAGTCAGGGGGCACCTCTCTATGGCTACACCTTC. The translation is CASSQGAPLYGYTF.